Listed below are T cell receptor beta chains from one sample, sequenced in a study of blood T cell repertoires in COVID-19. Profiled with immunoSEQ multiplex PCR; TCRdb holds only in-frame clones, not every one. The sample shows 300,000 or so clones, around 89% of them seen only once. Sequencing was done on a sample of peripheral blood. Receptor source: a woman in her forties with acute or convalescent COVID-19. Each CDR3 is given with its conserved first and last residue. Rows give clone size only sometimes, using once, few, many, or a class for an expanded clone.

TRBJ1-2,TRBV5-6,NA,CASSIHRQDYGYTF
TRBJ1-6,TRBV30,NA,CAWRKNGGLIPLHF
TRBJ1-1,TRBV19,NA,CASSPGGVTEAFF
TRBJ1-2,TRBV18,NA,CASSTGGVANYGYTF
TRBJ1-1,TRBV10-3,NA,CAISTGGANTEAFF
TRBJ1-1,TRBV5-8,NA,CASSLTGGLNTEAFF
TRBJ1-2,TRBV2,NA,CASTRVNYGYTF
TRBJ1-1,TRBV19,once,CASSVGQNTEAFF
TRBJ1-2,TRBV2,NA,CASISTYYGYTF
TRBJ2-6,TRBV19,NA,CASTRALGRGSGANVLTF
TRBJ1-2,TRBV4-1,NA,CASNRGQGANYGYTF
TRBJ2-1,TRBV4-2,NA,CASSQDGWGAYNEQFF
TRBJ2-1,TRBV14,NA,CASSPRGVSYNEQFF
TRBJ1-1,TRBV25-1,once,CASRWEGYTEAFF
TRBJ2-1,TRBV18,NA,CASSPRQEVSYNEQFF
TRBJ2-1,TRBV7-8,NA,CASSSLRTSENNEQFF
TRBJ1-4,TRBV7-9,once,CASSFRTGENEKLFF
TRBJ1-3,TRBV30,NA,CAWRDRGPGNTIYF
TRBJ1-4,TRBV15,NA,CATSRDLRRIEKLFF
TRBJ1-2,TRBV18,once,CASSPVLEGSGYTF
TRBJ1-1,TRBV5-1,few,CASSLGQGGEAFF
TRBJ2-5,TRBV2,NA,CASSQGAETQYF
TRBJ2-1,TRBV14,NA,CASSQAAGQGIYNEQFF
TRBJ1-1,TRBV5-1,NA,CASSLEAGASARAFF
TRBJ2-3,TRBV5-5,NA,CASSFNIQRGSTDTQYF
TRBJ1-1,TRBV12-5,NA,CASGLVLRPKLWNTEAFF
TRBJ1-1,TRBV9,NA,CASSFRTGGRTEAFF
TRBJ2-3,TRBV5-1,NA,CASSGRRHTDTQYF
TRBJ1-5,TRBV19,NA,CASSISGSNQPQHF
TRBJ2-2,TRBV9,NA,CASSPGGVAEFLGELFF
TRBJ2-4,TRBV19,NA,CASWDRGTKNIQYF
TRBJ1-4,TRBV11-3,NA,CASSLDHEEEKLFF
TRBJ2-2,TRBV2,NA,CASNEGGTGELFF
TRBJ2-1,TRBV4-1,NA,CASSQGAFQGSYNEQFF
TRBJ1-1,TRBV12-3/TRBV12-4,NA,CASSLQGWAEAFF
TRBJ1-2,TRBV5-5,once,CASSPQVNDYGYTF
TRBJ2-2,TRBV5-1,NA,CASGRQGSNTGELFF
TRBJ1-2,TRBV2,NA,CASSEGGTYGYTF
TRBJ1-6,TRBV2,NA,CASSAQVGSYNSPLHF
TRBJ2-2,TRBV9,NA,CASSTGGLNTGELFF
TRBJ1-1,TRBV19,NA,CASSIGPDGGRAFF
TRBJ1-4,TRBV15,few,CATSFSDAVNEKLFF
TRBJ1-2,TRBV2,once,CASRTILTGTRGGYTF
TRBJ1-2,TRBV30,NA,CAWSVGGGGYTF
TRBJ1-6,TRBV5-1,few,CASSYRPGQGASPLHF
TRBJ1-5,TRBV19,NA,CASSMVPEYSNQPQHF
TRBJ2-6,TRBV23-1,NA,CASGGRGIAYSGANVLTF
TRBJ2-1,TRBV4-1,NA,CASSQGRAGRVNEQFF
TRBJ2-5,TRBV24-1,NA,CATSSSLAGGPKETQYF
TRBJ2-5,TRBV9,NA,CASSVAGGETQYF
TRBJ2-3,TRBV7-2,NA,CASSPSGGISTDTQYF